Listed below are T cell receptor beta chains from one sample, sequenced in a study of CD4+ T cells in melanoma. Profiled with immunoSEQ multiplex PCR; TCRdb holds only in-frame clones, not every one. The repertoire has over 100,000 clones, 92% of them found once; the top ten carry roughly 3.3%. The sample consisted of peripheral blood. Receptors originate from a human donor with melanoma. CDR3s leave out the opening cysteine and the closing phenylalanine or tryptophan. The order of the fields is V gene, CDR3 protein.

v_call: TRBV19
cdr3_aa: ASSGRQGALSEAF

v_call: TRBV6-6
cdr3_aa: ASRPTSGNYEQY

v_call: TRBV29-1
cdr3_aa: SVAGTGSLGAF

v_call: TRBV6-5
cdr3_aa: ASRGSGRSDTQY

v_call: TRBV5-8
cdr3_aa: ASSLGPAEDYNEQF

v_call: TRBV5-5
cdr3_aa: ASSWVMGQGETQY

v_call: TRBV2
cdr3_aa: ASRSNQETQY

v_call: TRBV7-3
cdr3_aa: ASSLRGPQDTQY

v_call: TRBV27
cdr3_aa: ASSLIRGYSGELF

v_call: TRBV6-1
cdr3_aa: ASSEVTSLEQY

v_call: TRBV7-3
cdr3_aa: ASSMGRGGPMNTEAF

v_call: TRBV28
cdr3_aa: ASIRTSGGPIHSGANVLT

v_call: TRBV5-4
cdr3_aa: ASSLRGAPSPLH

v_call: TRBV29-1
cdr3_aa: SAQGQGGTEAF

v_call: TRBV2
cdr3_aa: ASRPGYDSGEQY

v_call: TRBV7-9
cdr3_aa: ASSMDRVGNSPLH

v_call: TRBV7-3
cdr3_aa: ASRPGGERRNEQF

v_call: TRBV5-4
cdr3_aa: ASSLRGGGYNEQF

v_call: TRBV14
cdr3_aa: ASSQSSANTQY

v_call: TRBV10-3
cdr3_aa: AISESGQSSGANVLT

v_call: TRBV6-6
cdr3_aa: ASHSDRFSYNEQF

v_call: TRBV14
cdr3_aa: ASSQANYEQY

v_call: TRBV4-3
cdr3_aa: ASSLRQGPHTGELF

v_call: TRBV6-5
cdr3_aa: ATKTGKRPGYT

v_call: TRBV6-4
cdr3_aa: ASSDSGGPTGELF

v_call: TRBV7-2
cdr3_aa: ASSPRGGSPGTQY

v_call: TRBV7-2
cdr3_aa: ASSFLGWDNQPQH

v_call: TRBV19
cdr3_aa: ASKETSGTGEQF

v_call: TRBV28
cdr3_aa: ASSLQGSSYEQY

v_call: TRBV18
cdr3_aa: ASSPAEGYT

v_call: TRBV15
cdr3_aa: ATSRDRGRGLDYGYT

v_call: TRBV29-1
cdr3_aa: SAPREGNTEAF

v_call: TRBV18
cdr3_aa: ASSPAGALRETQY

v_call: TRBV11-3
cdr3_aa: ASSQGQQFEQF

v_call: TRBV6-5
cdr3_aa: ASHAGFSTEAF

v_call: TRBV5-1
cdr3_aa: ASSFFLGLGDTQY

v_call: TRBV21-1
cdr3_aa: ATTGGQGDPYEQY

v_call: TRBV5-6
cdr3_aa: ASSILRAPGSYGYT

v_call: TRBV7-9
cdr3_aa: ASTTGSSYNEQF

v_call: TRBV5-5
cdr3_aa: ASSLEGVASYEQY

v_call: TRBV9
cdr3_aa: ASSVGAGDSYEQY

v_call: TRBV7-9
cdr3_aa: ASSLIPRDFKPYEQY

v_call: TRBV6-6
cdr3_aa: ASALDNQMGYGYT

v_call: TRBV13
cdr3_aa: ASSPQSGRLTDTQY

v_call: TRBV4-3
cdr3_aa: ASSQDFGRTGEKLF

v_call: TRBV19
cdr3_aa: ASTPGQGARLDYGYT

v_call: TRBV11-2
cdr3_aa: ASSLLRGPYEQY

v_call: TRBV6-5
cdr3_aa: ASSRQGPINYGYT

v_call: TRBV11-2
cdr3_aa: ASTQTGARTGELF

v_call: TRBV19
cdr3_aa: ASSSGTYFGEKLF